The 8 T cell receptor beta chains listed next were all sequenced from one sample in a study of blood T cell repertoires in COVID-19. Generated by immunoSEQ multiplex PCR, the TCRdb table keeps only in-frame clones and is missing some. The sample holds 150,000 to 200,000 clones; roughly three quarters are singletons and the top ten take roughly 17%. The sequencing input was peripheral blood. Receptors were obtained from a man aged 55 to 70 with active or convalescent COVID-19.

DNA for the CDR3: TGTGCCATCAGCACAGGGGAGGTCACAGATACGCAGTATTTT. It specifies CAISTGEVTDTQYF. The chain carries TRBV10-3 and TRBJ2-3, with D perhaps TRBD1 (7 bases). Germline V lookup: CDR1 ENHRY, CDR2 SYGVKD. CDR3 length: 14 amino acids. Trimming cost V 6 bases and J 2 bases, with 12 bases left between them.

Written as DNA, the CDR3 is TGTGCCAGTAGAACTAGCGGGAGCAATGAGCAGTTCTTC. Amino acids: CASRTSGSNEQFF. V usage is TRBV19 and J usage is TRBJ2-1; TRBD2 aligns across 11 bases. The V and J ends lost 6 bases and 6 bases, in that order; junction bases with no gene match: 1. The CDR3 is 13 residues long. Germline lookup yields CDR1 LNHDA and CDR2 SQIVND (reference sequence). Supplemented by reference TRBV19 and TRBJ2-1, the full variable domain reads DGGITQSPKYLFRKEGQNVTLSCEQNLNHDAMYWYRQDPGQGLRLIYYSQIVNDFQKGDIAEGYSVSREKKESFPLTVTSAQKNPTAFYLCASRTSGSNEQFFGPGTRLTVL.

The rearrangement joins TRBV6-2 or TRBV6-3 to TRBJ1-5; tentatively, D is TRBD1 (6 bases). The CDR3 is 16 amino acids. The V gene lost 2 bases and the J gene lost 5 bases, with 16 bases spanning the gap. Germline V CDR1 and CDR2: MNHEY, SVGEGT. As DNA, the CDR3 is TGTGCCAGCAGTTACGTTCGGGGGGGCCCGCATCAGCCCCAGCATTTT. Amino acid sequence: CASSYVRGGPHQPQHF.

The gene calls are TRBV11-3 and TRBJ2-3; D is perhaps TRBD2 (6 bases). Between the trimmed V and J ends, which lost 5 bases and 4 bases, there was a span of 10 bases. There are 13 residues in the CDR3. Germline loops: CDR1 SGHNT, CDR2 YENEEA. The CDR3 DNA is TGTGCCAGCAGCGCGGGGCCCGCAGATACGCAGTATTTT. It encodes CASSAGPADTQYF.

This clone was counted only a few times. The chain recombines TRBV5-6 with TRBJ2-3, with 7 bases matching TRBD2. Germline CDR1 reads SGHDT; CDR2 reads YYEEEE. There are 14 residues in the CDR3. V gave up 4 bases and J gave up 2 bases; unmatched junction bases: 4. The CDR3 reads CASSHRGVTDTQYF. DNA of the CDR3: TGTGCCAGCAGCCACCGGGGGGTCACAGATACGCAGTATTTT.

The rearrangement joins TRBV18 to TRBJ2-7; 7 nucleotides agree with TRBD1. There are 14 residues in the CDR3. CDR1 and CDR2 from the germline V gene are KGHSH and LQKENI. J was trimmed by 3 bases and V by 0 bases; bases with no gene match: 2. The CDR3 spells CASSPPTGYYEQYF. The CDR3 bases are TGTGCCAGCTCACCACCGACAGGGTACTACGAGCAGTACTTC.

This rearrangement joins TRBV7-6 to TRBJ1-6; D is perhaps TRBD1 (6 bases). V lost 2 bases, J lost 7 bases, and 12 bases lay in between. Germline values: CDR1 SGHVS, CDR2 FNYEAQ. The CDR3 is 15 amino acids. CDR3 residues: CASSLKQGPNSPLHF. CDR3 coding DNA: TGTGCCAGCAGCTTAAAACAGGGCCCAAATTCACCCCTCCACTTT.

This rearrangement joins TRBV5-1 to TRBJ1-1; weak D call: TRBD1 (6 bases). In germline, CDR1 is SGHRS, CDR2 YFSETQ. The length of the CDR3 is 14 residues. Trimming took 0 bases from V and 10 from J, leaving 16 bases between them. DNA of the CDR3: TGCGCCAGCAGCTTGGAGGGCGGGGGCAGAAGAGCTTTCTTT. Translating gives CASSLEGGGRRAFF.